This T cell receptor (beta chain) originates from a study of OX40 agonist ivuxolimab in advanced cancers. Assay: immunoSEQ multiplex PCR; the TCRdb copy retains only in-frame clones and omits some. This sample has tens of thousands of clones, with around four fifths found just once. Germline V lookup: CDR1 SGHTA, CDR2 FQGNSA. Between the trimmed V and J ends, which lost 1 base and 4 bases, there was a span of 8 bases. The CDR3 spans 13 residues. The sequencing here drew on CD4+ or CD8+ T cells sorted from blood, taken in a trial of the OX40 agonist ivuxolimab. This receptor was obtained from an adult with an advanced solid tumor such as melanoma, head and neck, liver or kidney cancer. The chain uses TRBV7-2 and TRBJ2-7; no reliable D call. The CDR3 DNA sequence: TGTGCCAGCAGCTTAGGGGTGAATTACGAGCAGTACTTC. It codes for CASSLGVNYEQYF.